Following are 17 T cell receptor beta chains from one sample sequenced in a study of CD8 T cells in Susac syndrome. Random hexamers primed reverse transcription of 0.5 to 1 ug RNA. Via MiXCR, TCRdb re-called the immunoSEQ multiplex PCR reads, giving one row per CDR3 protein. This table holds about 240,000 distinct CDR3 sequences, 90% to 97% found once. The specimen sequenced was CD4+ T cells from PBMCs. The receptors were gathered from a human donor with Susac syndrome.

The V gene is TRBV7-3, the J gene TRBJ2-1, with 11 bases that match TRBD2. This CDR3 comprises 15 residues. The germline V gene has CDR1 SGHTA and CDR2 FQGTGA. V lost 5 bases to trimming and J lost 7 bases; unmatched junction nucleotides: 7. Written as DNA, the CDR3 is TGTGCCAGCAGCCCCCTAGCGGGAGGAGGGAATGAGCAGTTCTTC. It encodes CASSPLAGGGNEQFF.

V usage is TRBV11-3 and J usage is TRBJ2-1; 11 bases are shared with TRBD2. The CDR3 runs to 13 residues. Trimming at V came to 10 bases and at J to 9 bases, leaving 8 bases not matched to a gene. Germline loops: CDR1 SGHNT, CDR2 YENEEA. As DNA, the CDR3 is TGTGCCACCCGACTAGCGGGAAACCTTGAGCAGTTCTTC. Its translation: CATRLAGNLEQFF.

The gene calls are TRBV6-5 and TRBJ2-1; tentatively, D is TRBD1 or TRBD2 (5 bases each). Germline V gene lookup returns CDR1 MNHEY and CDR2 SVGAGI. The CDR3 has 15 residues. Trimming left V 0 bases short and J 6 bases short, with 12 bases between. CDR3: CASSYSRDLPNEQFF. Written as DNA, the CDR3 is TGTGCCAGCAGTTACTCGAGGGACCTCCCCAATGAGCAGTTCTTC.

J is TRBJ2-6 and V is TRBV7-9, with D tentatively TRBD2 (5 bases). The CDR3 contains 14 residues. Germline loops: CDR1 SEHNR, CDR2 FQNEAQ (reference sequence). V dropped 5 bases and J dropped 6 bases, with 11 bases sitting between them. CDR3 coding DNA: TGTGCCAGCAGCCCCGGGAATCAGGCCAACGTCCTGACTTTC. It translates to CASSPGNQANVLTF.

The genes are TRBV28 and TRBJ1-3; D might be TRBD1 (6 bases). The V end was cut by 7 bases, the J end by 4 bases, with 14 bases between. Germline CDR1 reads MDHEN; CDR2 reads SYDVKM. The CDR3 spans 14 residues. In DNA, the CDR3 is TGTGCCAGCACCCTGGGACAATCGGGAAACACCATATATTTT. It yields the protein CASTLGQSGNTIYF.

This chain joins TRBV7-3 and TRBJ2-2; TRBD1 matches 7 bases. Trimming at V came to 5 bases and at J to 3 bases, leaving 6 bases not matched to a gene. The CDR3 has 15 amino acids. The germline V gene has CDR1 SGHTA and CDR2 FQGTGA. CDR3 sequence (DNA): TGTGCCAGCAGCATGGACAGGACGCACACCGGGGAGCTGTTTTTT. Protein sequence: CASSMDRTHTGELFF.

V is TRBV25-1 and J is TRBJ1-5; possibly TRBD1 for D (5 bases). The CDR3 runs 14 residues. V was shortened by 5 bases and J by 4 bases, with 12 bases between the two germline ends. Germline-derived CDR1 and CDR2 are MGHDK and SYGVNS. The CDR3 nucleotides read TGTGCCAGCAGTCCTCTAGCAGGGAATCAGCCCCAGCATTTT. This gives the protein CASSPLAGNQPQHF.

The CDR3 nucleotides are TGTGCCAGCAGCTTAGTCTCCCCCACCGGGGCCAACGTCCTGACTTTC. Protein sequence: CASSLVSPTGANVLTF. The chain links TRBV7-9 to TRBJ2-6; no firm D call. Germline CDR1 and CDR2: SEHNR and FQNEAQ (reference sequence). Trimming removed 1 base at V and 4 bases at J, with 11 bases between. The CDR3 loop spans 16 amino acids.

V is TRBV3-1 and J is TRBJ1-2; TRBD1 matches at 7 bases. Germline values: CDR1 LGHDT, CDR2 YNNKEL (reference sequence). CDR3 size: 13 residues. The V and J ends lost 3 bases and 4 bases, in that order; junction bases with no gene match: 2. In DNA form, the CDR3 reads TGTGCCAGCAGCCACGGGACAGCCTATGGCTACACCTTC. The encoded protein is CASSHGTAYGYTF.

This chain connects TRBV7-3 to TRBJ2-4; TRBD1 agrees at 8 bases. The germline V gene has CDR1 SGHTA and CDR2 FQGTGA. The ends lost 0 bases at V and 8 bases at J; junction bases unmatched: 3. This CDR3 has 14 amino acids. This CDR3 is CASSLTGQADIQYF. CDR3 DNA: TGTGCCAGCAGCTTAACGGGACAGGCGGACATTCAGTACTTC. The full variable domain, rest sourced from reference TRBV7-3 and TRBJ2-4, is GAGVSQTPSNKVTEKGKYVELRCDPISGHTALYWYRQSLGQGPEFLIYFQGTGAADDSGLPNDRFFAVRPEGSVSTLKIQRTERGDSAVYLCASSLTGQADIQYFGAGTRLSVL.

This chain connects TRBV30 to TRBJ2-3; no clear D. Germline CDR1 GTSNPN, CDR2 SVGIG (reference sequence). V was shortened by 2 bases and J by 4 bases, with 13 bases between the two germline ends. The CDR3 loop spans 14 amino acids. CDR3: CAWSPGFAADTQYF. The CDR3 region has the DNA TGTGCCTGGAGTCCGGGCTTTGCAGCAGATACGCAGTATTTT.

The V and J genes are TRBV20-1 and TRBJ2-7; 9 positions agree with TRBD2. CDR3 length: 15 residues. CDR1 is DFQATT and CDR2 is SNEGSKA in the germline V gene (reference sequence). The junction had 5 bases not matched to a gene; V was cut back by 0 bases and J by 2 bases. CDR3 in amino acids: CSARDRAGGTYEQYF. The CDR3 nucleotides are TGCAGTGCTAGAGATAGGGCGGGAGGGACCTACGAGCAGTACTTC.

V and J are TRBV19 and TRBJ1-4, with no clear D. The length of the CDR3 is 16 residues. V shed 5 bases and J shed 7 bases, with 20 bases lying between them. The germline V gene encodes CDR1 LNHDA and CDR2 SQIVND (reference sequence). The CDR3 DNA reads TGTGCCAGTAGTGACCAGCGAGCCAGCTCGGTTGAAAAACTGTTTTTT. This codes for CASSDQRASSVEKLFF.

The genes are TRBV10-1 and TRBJ2-7; the match to TRBD1 covers 7 bases. The junction had 5 bases not matched to a gene; V was cut back by 0 bases and J by 9 bases. The germline CDR1 and CDR2 sequences are WNHNN and SYGVQD (reference sequence). This CDR3 comprises 13 residues. The CDR3 loop reads CASSESTGHPQYF. CDR3 nucleotides: TGCGCCAGCAGTGAGTCGACAGGGCATCCGCAGTACTTC.

The chain has TRBV29-1 and TRBJ1-1; no firm D call. V lost 6 bases, J lost 0 bases, and 17 bases lay in between. The CDR3 has 15 amino acids. Per the germline V gene, CDR1 is SQVTM and CDR2 is ANQGSEA. The CDR3 is CSVGRAVSMNTEAFF. CDR3 sequence (DNA): TGCAGCGTGGGAAGGGCAGTCTCCATGAACACTGAAGCTTTCTTT. The variable domain in full, with the rest retrieved from reference TRBV29-1 and TRBJ1-1, is SAVISQKPSRDICQRGTSLTIQCQVDSQVTMMFWYRQQPGQSLTLIATANQGSEATYESGFVIDKFPISRPNLTFSTLTVSNMSPEDSSIYLCSVGRAVSMNTEAFFGQGTRLTVV.

This rearrangement joins TRBV24-1 to TRBJ2-5; 11 nucleotides line up with TRBD2. The V and J ends lost 4 bases and 5 bases, in that order; junction bases with no gene match: 8. The CDR3 extends over 16 amino acids. Per germline, CDR1 KGHDR and CDR2 SFDVKD. The CDR3 is CATSETIAGGDETQYF. The CDR3 DNA reads TGTGCCACCAGTGAGACCATAGCGGGAGGGGACGAGACCCAGTACTTC.

The gene calls are TRBV27 and TRBJ1-3; 9 nucleotides align to TRBD1. The CDR3 totals 15 residues. V gave up 5 bases and J gave up 1 base; unmatched junction bases: 3. Germline lookup yields CDR1 MNHEY and CDR2 SMNVEV (reference sequence). For the CDR3, the DNA is TGTGCCAGCAGTCGGGGGACAGGGTCTGGAAACACCATATATTTT. The encoded protein is CASSRGTGSGNTIYF.